Below, one T cell receptor (beta chain) is given with its context. Its antigen is unknown. The sample belongs to a study of brain T cells in children with intractable seizures. TCRdb keeps only in-frame clones here, not all; method: immunoSEQ multiplex PCR. The data show hundreds of thousands of clones, about 93% seen once. Time point of the sample: blood from clinic visit 5 months post-surgery; TSC patient then seizure free. Only cases whose brain tissue showed the highest T cell transcript signatures were sequenced. Patients received at least one anti-epileptic drug before surgery. The CDR3 is 16 amino acids. With V trimmed by 4 bases and J by 7 bases, 13 bases remained unmatched. Germline V lookup: CDR1 SGHDT, CDR2 YYEEEE. Study-wide findings and caveats: Pre-surgery blood may have been undersampled, hiding some clones.

The sequencing used peripheral blood, collected 4 to 5 months after surgery. This clonotype originated in a boy in the first two years of life with tuberous sclerosis and intractable seizures. The chain links TRBV5-6 to TRBJ2-7; 11 nucleotides align to TRBD2. Here the CDR3 DNA reads TGTGCCAGCAGCATGGGGGCACTAGCGGGAGAGGGGGAGCAGTACTTC. This codes for CASSMGALAGEGEQYF.